This T cell receptor (beta chain) was sequenced in a study of Ad26.COV2.S vaccination and SARS-CoV-2 variants. Study context: Ad26.COV2.S was injected intramuscularly once or twice, 56 days apart.

Some clones are missing from TCRdb's copy, which holds only in-frame ones; the method was immunoSEQ multiplex PCR. Seen here are some 340,000 clones, around 84% observed once, and the top ten hold under 2%. This CDR3 is 13 amino acids long. With 4 bases removed from V and 8 bases from J, the gap between germline ends came to 9 bases. Per the germline V gene, CDR1 is MNHEY and CDR2 is SVGAGI. Treatment noted: around 19 received Ad26.COV2.S at low or high dose, single or two shots; a few received placebo; per-sample allocation not given. Sample collection was performed on day 63 after the first vaccine or placebo injection. Boston hosted the donor, who was an adult aged 18-55 years.

The sample consisted of peripheral blood, taken in a trial of Ad26.COV2.S vaccine versus placebo. This receptor was taken from a person aged 18-60 years who received the Ad26.COV2.S COVID-19 vaccine or a placebo. The chain couples TRBV6-5 to TRBJ1-6; unclear D gene. In DNA form, the CDR3 reads TGTGCCAGCAGTTTCCAGAGAGATTCACCCCTCCACTTT. It is translated as CASSFQRDSPLHF.